What follows are 18 T cell receptor beta chains derived from one specimen sequenced in a study of blood T cell repertoires in COVID-19. Profiled with immunoSEQ multiplex PCR; TCRdb holds only in-frame clones, not every one. The sample consists of about 100,000 clones, roughly 85% of them appearing once. The sequenced sample consisted of peripheral blood. The receptors stem from a man in his sixties or seventies with active or convalescent COVID-19.

The chain links TRBV7-2 to TRBJ1-2, with TRBD1 matching 7 bases. The CDR3 spans 14 residues. In germline, CDR1 is SGHTA, CDR2 FQGNSA. J lost 3 bases, V lost 4 bases, and 5 bases had no gene match. The CDR3 nucleotides read TGTGCCAGCAGCTCAGGACAGGACTACTATGGCTACACCTTC. This codes for CASSSGQDYYGYTF.

The J gene is TRBJ1-4, the V gene TRBV7-9; no clear D. The germline gives CDR1 SEHNR, CDR2 FQNEAQ (reference sequence). Trimming took 5 bases from V and 3 from J, leaving 10 bases between them. The CDR3 covers 14 residues. The CDR3 region is CASSPGRSNEKLFF. The CDR3 bases are TGTGCCAGCAGCCCCGGGAGATCTAATGAAAAACTGTTTTTT.

This clone appeared once. The gene calls are TRBV5-1 and TRBJ1-3, with D maybe TRBD1 (5 bases). The V end was cut by 6 bases, the J end by 0 bases, with 10 bases between. This CDR3 is built from 14 residues. Per the germline V gene, CDR1 is SGHRS and CDR2 is YFSETQ. CDR3 sequence (DNA): TGCGCCAGCACCCTCGGGGGCTCTGGAAACACCATATATTTT. It specifies CASTLGGSGNTIYF. Full variable domain (outside the CDR3, taken from reference TRBV5-1 and TRBJ1-3): KAGVTQTPRYLIKTRGQQVTLSCSPISGHRSVSWYQQTPGQGLQFLFEYFSETQRNKGNFPGRFSGRQFSNSRSEMNVSTLELGDSALYLCASTLGGSGNTIYFGEGSWLTVV.

This clone was recorded a few times. The CDR3 DNA reads as TGCGCCAGCAGGAGGACAGGCTCGAACTATGGCTACACCTTC. It yields the protein CASRRTGSNYGYTF. The genes are TRBV10-2 and TRBJ1-2, with 7 bases aligning to TRBD1. V gave up 6 bases and J gave up 2 bases; unmatched junction bases: 6. CDR1 and CDR2 from the germline V gene are WSHSY and SAAADI. CDR3 size: 14 residues.

This clone was seen only a few times. J is TRBJ1-1 and V is TRBV9; D possibly corresponds to TRBD1 (5 bases). V lost 0 bases to trimming and J lost 6 bases, with 12 bases between them. Germline loops: CDR1 SGDLS, CDR2 YYNGEE. This CDR3 spans 14 amino acids. CDR3 loop: CASSVDPGRAEAFF. The CDR3 DNA sequence: TGTGCCAGCAGCGTAGATCCAGGGAGGGCTGAAGCTTTCTTT.

J is TRBJ2-2 and V is TRBV27; 9 bases map to TRBD1. V dropped 6 bases and J dropped 2; count of bases not matched to a gene: 4. Per the germline V gene, CDR1 is MNHEY and CDR2 is SMNVEV (reference sequence). The CDR3 has 15 residues. The CDR3: CASRTGQGNTGELFF. CDR3 DNA: TGTGCCAGCAGAACGGGACAGGGAAACACCGGGGAGCTGTTTTTT.

The chain employs TRBV7-9 and TRBJ2-5, with a tentative D call TRBD2 (6 bases). The CDR3 runs to 14 residues. The germline V and J ends were trimmed by 6 bases and 2 bases, with 13 bases remaining between them. Germline CDR1 SEHNR, CDR2 FQNEAQ (reference sequence). CDR3 sequence (DNA): TGTGCCAGCAGTCCCGGGACTCAGCAAGAGACCCAGTACTTC. Amino acid sequence: CASSPGTQQETQYF.

J is TRBJ1-2 and V is TRBV28; D remains unclear. Germline V gene sequence: CDR1 MDHEN, CDR2 SYDVKM. Trimming took off 7 bases at V and 3 bases at J, with 15 bases between the two ends. This CDR3 is 14 amino acids long. Written as DNA, the CDR3 is TGTGCCAGCACCGCCCCGGGAAGATACTATGGCTACACCTTC. Protein: CASTAPGRYYGYTF.

This chain connects TRBV18 to TRBJ2-5; no firm D call. Trimming stripped 0 bases from V and 3 bases from J, with 8 bases between. This CDR3 region has 14 residues. Per the germline V gene, CDR1 is KGHSH and CDR2 is LQKENI. CDR3 loop: CASSPPTLKETQYF. In nucleotides, the CDR3 is TGTGCCAGCTCACCACCCACTTTGAAAGAGACCCAGTACTTC.

The chain recombines TRBV6-1 with TRBJ1-1; possible D gene TRBD1, 6 bases. Trimming removed 4 bases from V and 2 bases from J, with 14 bases in between. There are 15 residues in the CDR3. Germline V gene data show CDR1 as MNHNS and CDR2 as SASEGT. CDR3: CASSVATGINTEAFF. In DNA, the CDR3 is TGTGCCAGCAGTGTAGCCACAGGGATTAACACTGAAGCTTTCTTT.

This clone was observed many times. The chain uses TRBV5-3 and TRBJ2-1; tentative D call: TRBD2 (5 bases). TRBV5-3 is identified as an open reading frame with a role that is uncertain. V was clipped by 4 bases and J by 4 bases, with 15 bases between them. This CDR3 is 15 amino acids long. CDR3 protein: CARSTEDSCYNEQFF. CDR3 nucleotides: TGTGCCAGAAGCACCGAGGACTCGTGTTACAATGAGCAGTTCTTC.

The chain carries TRBV5-1 and TRBJ1-1; 8 bases match TRBD1. After removal of 5 bases from V and 5 bases from J, the junction contained 14 bases not matched to a gene. Germline V CDR1 and CDR2: SGHRS, YFSETQ. This CDR3 contains 16 residues. CDR3 in amino acids: CASSSQPGQGATEAFF. The CDR3 region has the DNA TGCGCCAGCAGTTCTCAGCCGGGGCAGGGGGCTACTGAAGCTTTCTTT.

This sequence joins TRBV2 and TRBJ1-3; D not certain. The germline V and J ends were trimmed by 3 bases and 0 bases, with 9 bases remaining between them. The CDR3 runs to 15 residues. CDR1 and CDR2 (germline): SNHLY, FYNNEI. This CDR3 reads CASSERSLSGNTIYF. CDR3 DNA sequence: TGTGCCAGCAGTGAGCGCTCCCTCTCTGGAAACACCATATATTTT.

The chain uses TRBV10-3 and TRBJ1-3; D gene uncertain. Germline V gene lookup returns CDR1 ENHRY and CDR2 SYGVKD. The CDR3 has 12 residues. Trimming removed 10 bases from V and 0 bases from J, with 7 bases in between. This chain's CDR3 is CATLVSGNTIYF. The CDR3 coding sequence is TGTGCCACACTTGTCTCTGGAAACACCATATATTTT.

The V gene is TRBV24-1, the J gene TRBJ1-5, with a possible D match to TRBD1 (5 bases). The CDR3 runs to 17 residues. The V end lost 2 bases, the J end lost 7 bases, and 20 bases lay between the germline ends. Germline CDR1 reads KGHDR; CDR2 reads SFDVKD. The CDR3 loop reads CATSDSSGGGVRQPQHF. CDR3 nucleotide sequence: TGTGCCACCAGTGATTCCTCCGGGGGAGGGGTGAGGCAGCCCCAGCATTTT.

CDR3 DNA sequence: TGCGCCAGCAGCCCGGGACAGGGGGGAGGTGGCTACACCTTC. This encodes CASSPGQGGGGYTF. The rearrangement uses TRBV5-1 and TRBJ1-2; 11 bases are shared with TRBD1. The germline V gene encodes CDR1 SGHRS and CDR2 YFSETQ. CDR3 size: 14 residues. With V trimmed by 4 bases and J by 7 bases, 6 bases remained unmatched.

As to this clone: This may come from a read error, since a much larger clone is one base off. The chain links TRBV6-5 to TRBJ1-1; TRBD1 agrees at 8 bases. V dropped 5 bases and J dropped 3; count of bases not matched to a gene: 2. CDR3 size: 13 residues. CDR1 is MNHEY, CDR2 SVGAGI, per germline. The CDR3 loop reads CASSRDRYTEAFF. As DNA, the CDR3 is TGTGCCAGCAGTAGGGACAGGTACACTGAAGCTTTCTTT.

The rearrangement joins TRBV9 to TRBJ1-6, with TRBD1 as a possible D gene (6 bases). Germline CDR1 and CDR2: SGDLS and YYNGEE. CDR3 length equals 14 residues. The V gene lost 3 bases and the J gene lost 7 bases, with 11 bases spanning the gap. This chain's CDR3 is CASSATTGNSPLHF. The CDR3 DNA reads as TGTGCCAGCAGCGCCACTACAGGGAATTCACCCCTCCACTTT.